The T cell receptor beta chain under discussion was sequenced for a study of molecular identifiers for immune sequencing clone quantification. TCR libraries were built in bulk with a published protocol and specific TCR primers. One entry per CDR3 protein results from TCRdb running MiXCR on the PCR reads. Seen here are about 100,000 distinct CDR3 sequences, under 40% observed once, and the top ten hold 4% to 5%. Germline CDR1 ENHRY, CDR2 SYGVKD. The CDR3 covers 12 residues. V was cut by 5 bases and J by 0 bases, with 4 bases left in between. This clonotype was detected ten times or more. The receptor comes from a human donor in good health. Some libraries in this study had Jurkat cell RNA spiked in. The rearrangement links TRBV10-3 to TRBJ1-2; D uncertain. The source material was naive CD8+ T cells from blood, with Jurkat cell RNA spiked in. The subset here: FACS-sorted CD8+CD4-CCR7+CD45RA+ naive T cells. The CDR3 nucleotides read TGTGCCATCAGTTATACTAACTATGGCTACACCTTC. Translating it yields CAISYTNYGYTF.